This entry features one TCR beta chain sequence. The data are from a study of blood T cell repertoires in COVID-19. In the study overall: COVID-19 samples from acute and convalescent phases originated in the United States, Italy and Spain.

Original processing methods: Amplification from reference gene primers served as the basis for estimated nucleated cell counts. Produced via immunoSEQ multiplex PCR; TCRdb's table is partial and in-frame only. V and J calls and clone size are given by that table; D and trimming were obtained from the DNA. The sample carries 220,000 or so clones, around nine tenths recorded once. Enrollment of patients from Seattle took place during active infection, with longitudinal follow-up. V trimming: 2 bases; J trimming: 8 bases; junction bases outside the gene matches: 10. This CDR3 has 16 residues. The germline V gene has CDR1 LGHDT and CDR2 YNNKEL (reference sequence).

The chain employs TRBV3-1 (or the pseudogene TRBV3-2) and TRBJ1-2; 11 nucleotides line up with TRBD1. Material: peripheral blood. The TCR sequence derives from a man in his sixties with COVID-19, enrolled during active disease. The DNA for the CDR3 is TGTGCCAGCAGCCAAATGGCCGGACAGGGGGCGGGCGGCTACACCTTC. It yields the protein CASSQMAGQGAGGYTF.